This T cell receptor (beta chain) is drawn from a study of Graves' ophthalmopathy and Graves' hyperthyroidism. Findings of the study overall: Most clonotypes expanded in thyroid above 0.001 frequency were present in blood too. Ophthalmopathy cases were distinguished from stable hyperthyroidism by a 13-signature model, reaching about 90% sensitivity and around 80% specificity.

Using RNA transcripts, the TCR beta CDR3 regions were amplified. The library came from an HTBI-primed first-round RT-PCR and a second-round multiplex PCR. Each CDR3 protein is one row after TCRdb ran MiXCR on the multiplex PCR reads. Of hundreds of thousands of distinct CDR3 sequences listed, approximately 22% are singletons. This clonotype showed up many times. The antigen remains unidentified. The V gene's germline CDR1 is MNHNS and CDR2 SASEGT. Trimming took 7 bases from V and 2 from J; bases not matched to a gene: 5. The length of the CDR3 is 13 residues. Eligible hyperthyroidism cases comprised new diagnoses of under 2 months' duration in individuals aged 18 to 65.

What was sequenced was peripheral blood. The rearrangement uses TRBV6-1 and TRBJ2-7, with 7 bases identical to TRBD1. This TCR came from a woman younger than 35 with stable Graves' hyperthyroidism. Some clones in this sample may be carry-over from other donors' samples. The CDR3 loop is CASIAGTAYEQYF. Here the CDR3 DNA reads TGTGCCAGCATTGCCGGGACAGCCTACGAGCAGTACTTC.